The clone carrying this T cell receptor (beta chain) was seen just once. Its matching antigen is unknown. The CDR3 consists of 13 residues. Germline CDR1 MDHEN, CDR2 SYDVKM. V was trimmed by 4 bases and J by 4 bases, leaving 10 bases between them. The data belong to a study of glioma-infiltrating T cells after dendritic cell vaccination. Broader study findings: Longer survival after dendritic cell vaccination followed higher pretreatment TIL content.

Time point noted: after dendritic cell vaccination, including at tumor progression/relapse. No glioblastoma patient carried an isocitrate dehydrogenase mutation. Libraries were prepared by immunoSEQ multiplex PCR; TCRdb keeps only in-frame clonotypes and omits some of them. The data contain 45,000 to 60,000 clones, approximately 83% of them singletons. Sample: blood, taken after dendritic cell vaccination. The chain links TRBV28 to TRBJ1-2; D might be TRBD1 (5 bases). The TCR was taken from a human donor with glioblastoma. The CDR3 reads CASSYTGPYGYTF. Written as DNA, the CDR3 is TGTGCCAGCAGTTACACAGGACCCTATGGCTACACCTTC.